This T cell receptor beta chain is drawn from a study of blood T cell repertoires in COVID-19. The V and J ends lost 4 bases and 5 bases, in that order; junction bases with no gene match: 8. Germline V gene data show CDR1 as SEHNR and CDR2 as FQNEAQ (reference sequence). The CDR3 length is 14 residues. Participants were aged about 18 to 100 years from approximately 23 US areas. Repertoires were generated with immunoSEQ multiplex PCR, while TCRdb's copy carries only in-frame clones and drops some. In the table there are about 300,000 clones, approximately 83% of which are singletons. The sequenced sample was PBMCs or T cells enriched from blood (not recorded which). The source is a young man who had recovered from COVID-19. The chain has TRBV7-9 and TRBJ2-7; 7 nucleotides agree with TRBD1. The CDR3 coding sequence is TGTGCCAGCAGCTCCGGGACAGCCGCGAACGAGCAGTACTTC. It codes for CASSSGTAANEQYF.